There are a few counts of the clone carrying this T cell receptor beta chain. Its antigen is undetermined. This sample is part of a study of CD8 T cells in ankylosing spondylitis. MiXCR, applied by TCRdb to the 5' RACE reads, yields one record per CDR3 protein. The sample gives 200,000 to 250,000 distinct CDR3 sequences, approximately 20% of which show up once; about 44% is in the top ten. Findings of the study overall: Relatively scarce in peripheral blood, disease-linked clones were CD8+. About 8 highly homologous variants made up a TCR beta motif, and this motif appeared characteristic of ankylosing spondylitis blood.

CDR3 length equals 17 residues. Germline V CDR1 and CDR2: MNHEY, SMNVEV (reference sequence). V shed 5 bases and J shed 3 bases, with 23 bases lying between them. This chain links TRBV27 with TRBJ2-7; D perhaps matches TRBD2 (7 bases). This sequence was found in a male donor with ankylosing spondylitis. The material sequenced was blood, either unsorted or a sorted T cell fraction (not recorded which). CDR3 sequence: CASSPRGSEGHSYEQYF. The CDR3 DNA is TGTGCCAGCAGTCCCCGCGGGAGTGAGGGACACAGCTACGAGCAGTACTTC.